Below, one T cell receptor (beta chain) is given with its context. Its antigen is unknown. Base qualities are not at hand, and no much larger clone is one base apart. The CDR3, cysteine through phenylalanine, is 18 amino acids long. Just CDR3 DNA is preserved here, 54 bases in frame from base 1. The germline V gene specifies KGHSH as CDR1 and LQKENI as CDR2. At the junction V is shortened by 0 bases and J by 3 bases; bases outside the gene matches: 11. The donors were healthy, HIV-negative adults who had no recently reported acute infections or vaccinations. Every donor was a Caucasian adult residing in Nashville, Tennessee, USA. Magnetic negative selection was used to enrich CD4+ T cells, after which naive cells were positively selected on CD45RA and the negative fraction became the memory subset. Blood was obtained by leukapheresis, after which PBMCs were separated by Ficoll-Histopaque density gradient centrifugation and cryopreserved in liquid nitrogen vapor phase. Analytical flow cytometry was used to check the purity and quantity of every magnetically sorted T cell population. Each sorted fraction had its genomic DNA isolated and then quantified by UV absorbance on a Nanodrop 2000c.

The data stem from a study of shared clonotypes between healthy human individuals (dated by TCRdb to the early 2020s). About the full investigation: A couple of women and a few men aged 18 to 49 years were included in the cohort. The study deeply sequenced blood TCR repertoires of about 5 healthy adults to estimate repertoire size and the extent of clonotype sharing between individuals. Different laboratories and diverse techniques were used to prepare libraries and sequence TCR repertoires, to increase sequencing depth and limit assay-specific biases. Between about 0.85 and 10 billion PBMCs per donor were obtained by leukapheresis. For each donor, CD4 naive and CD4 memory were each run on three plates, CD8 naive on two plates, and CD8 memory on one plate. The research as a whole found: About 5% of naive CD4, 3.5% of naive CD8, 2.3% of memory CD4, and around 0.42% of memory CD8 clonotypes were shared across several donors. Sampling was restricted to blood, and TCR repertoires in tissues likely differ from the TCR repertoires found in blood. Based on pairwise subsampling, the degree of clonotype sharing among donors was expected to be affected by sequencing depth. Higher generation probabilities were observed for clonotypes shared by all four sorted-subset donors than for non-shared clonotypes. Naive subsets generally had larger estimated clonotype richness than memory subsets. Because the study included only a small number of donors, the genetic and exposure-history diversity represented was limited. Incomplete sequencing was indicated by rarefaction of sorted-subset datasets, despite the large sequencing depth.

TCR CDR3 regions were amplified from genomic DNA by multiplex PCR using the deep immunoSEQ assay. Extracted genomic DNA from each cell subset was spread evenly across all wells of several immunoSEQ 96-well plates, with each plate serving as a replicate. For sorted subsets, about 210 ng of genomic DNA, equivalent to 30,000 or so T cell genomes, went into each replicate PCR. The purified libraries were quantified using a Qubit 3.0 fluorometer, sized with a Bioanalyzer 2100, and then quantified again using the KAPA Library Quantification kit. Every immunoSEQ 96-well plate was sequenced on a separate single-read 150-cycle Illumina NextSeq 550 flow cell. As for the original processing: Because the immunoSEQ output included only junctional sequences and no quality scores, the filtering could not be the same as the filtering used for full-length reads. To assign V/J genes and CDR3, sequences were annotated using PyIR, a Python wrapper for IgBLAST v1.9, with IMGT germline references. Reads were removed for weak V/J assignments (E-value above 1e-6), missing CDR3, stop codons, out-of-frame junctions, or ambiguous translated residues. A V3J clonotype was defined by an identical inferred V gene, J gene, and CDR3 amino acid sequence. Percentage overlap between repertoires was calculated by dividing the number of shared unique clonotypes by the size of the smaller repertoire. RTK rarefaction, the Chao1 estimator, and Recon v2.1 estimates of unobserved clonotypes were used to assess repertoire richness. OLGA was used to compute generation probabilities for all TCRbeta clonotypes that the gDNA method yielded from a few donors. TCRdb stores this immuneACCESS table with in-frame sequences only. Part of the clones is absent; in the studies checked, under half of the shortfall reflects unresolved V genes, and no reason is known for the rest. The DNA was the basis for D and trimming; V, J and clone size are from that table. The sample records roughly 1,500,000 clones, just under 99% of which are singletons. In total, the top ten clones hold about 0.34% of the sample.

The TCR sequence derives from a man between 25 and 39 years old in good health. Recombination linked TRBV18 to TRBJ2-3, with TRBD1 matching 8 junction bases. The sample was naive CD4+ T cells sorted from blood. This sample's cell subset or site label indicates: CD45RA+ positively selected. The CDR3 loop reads CASSPPRQGTEVTDTQYF. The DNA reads TGTGCCAGCTCACCACCTCGACAGGGGACTGAGGTGACAGATACGCAGTATTTT.